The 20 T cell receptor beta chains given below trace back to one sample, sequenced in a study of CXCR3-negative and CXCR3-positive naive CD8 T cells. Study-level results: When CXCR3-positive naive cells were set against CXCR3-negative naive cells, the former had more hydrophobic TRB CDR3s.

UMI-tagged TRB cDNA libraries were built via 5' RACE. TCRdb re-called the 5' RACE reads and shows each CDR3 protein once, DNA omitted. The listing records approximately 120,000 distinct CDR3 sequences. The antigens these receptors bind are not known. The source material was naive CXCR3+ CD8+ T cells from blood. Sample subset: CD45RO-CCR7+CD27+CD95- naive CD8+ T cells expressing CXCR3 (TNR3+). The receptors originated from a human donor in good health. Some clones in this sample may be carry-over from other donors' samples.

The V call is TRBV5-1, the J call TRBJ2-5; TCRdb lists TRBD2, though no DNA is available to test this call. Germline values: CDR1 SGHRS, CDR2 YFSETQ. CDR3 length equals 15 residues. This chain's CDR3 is CASSLSAGWGETQYF.

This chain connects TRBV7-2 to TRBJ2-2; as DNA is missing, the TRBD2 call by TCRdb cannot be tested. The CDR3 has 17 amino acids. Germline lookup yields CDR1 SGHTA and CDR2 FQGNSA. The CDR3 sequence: CASSSGPGLAGTGELFF. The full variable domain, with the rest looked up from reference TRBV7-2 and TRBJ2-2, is GAGVSQSPSNKVTEKGKDVELRCDPISGHTALYWYRQSLGQGLEFLIYFQGNSAPDKSGLPSDRFSAERTGGSVSTLTIQRTQQEDSAVYLCASSSGPGLAGTGELFFGEGSRLTVL.

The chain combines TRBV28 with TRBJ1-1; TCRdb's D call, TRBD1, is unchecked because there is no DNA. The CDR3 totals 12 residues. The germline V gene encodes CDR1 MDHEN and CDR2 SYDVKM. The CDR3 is CASSWGNTEAFF.

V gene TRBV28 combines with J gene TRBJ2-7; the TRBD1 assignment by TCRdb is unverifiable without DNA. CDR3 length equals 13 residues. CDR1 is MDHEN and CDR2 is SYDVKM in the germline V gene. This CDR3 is CASSWDGGYEQYF.

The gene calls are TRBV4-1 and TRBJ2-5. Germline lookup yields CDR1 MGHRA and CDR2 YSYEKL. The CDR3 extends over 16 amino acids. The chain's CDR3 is CASSQELTGLRETQYF.

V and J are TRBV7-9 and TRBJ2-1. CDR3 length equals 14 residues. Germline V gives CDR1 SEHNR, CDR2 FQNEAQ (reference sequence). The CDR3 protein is CASSLAGAFNEQFF.

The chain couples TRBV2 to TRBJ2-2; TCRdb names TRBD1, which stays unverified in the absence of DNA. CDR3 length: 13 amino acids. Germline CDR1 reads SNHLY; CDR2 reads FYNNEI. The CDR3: CARTGGSIGELFF.

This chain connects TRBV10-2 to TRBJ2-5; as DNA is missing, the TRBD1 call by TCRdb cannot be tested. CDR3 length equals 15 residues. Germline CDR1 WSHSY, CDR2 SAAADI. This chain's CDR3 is CASSCQRDALETQYF.

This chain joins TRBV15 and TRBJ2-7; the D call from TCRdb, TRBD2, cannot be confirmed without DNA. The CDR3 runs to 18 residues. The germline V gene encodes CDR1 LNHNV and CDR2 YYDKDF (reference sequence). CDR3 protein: CATSRDRGLAGDTYEQYF.

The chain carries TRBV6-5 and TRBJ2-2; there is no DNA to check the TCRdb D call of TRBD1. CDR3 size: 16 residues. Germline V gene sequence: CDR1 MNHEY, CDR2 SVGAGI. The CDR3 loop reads CASSFTLDKYTGELFF.

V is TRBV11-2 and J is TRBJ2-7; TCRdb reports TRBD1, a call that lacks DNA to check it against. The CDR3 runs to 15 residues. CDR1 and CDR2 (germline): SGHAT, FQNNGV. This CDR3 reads CASSLRGGSSYEQYF.

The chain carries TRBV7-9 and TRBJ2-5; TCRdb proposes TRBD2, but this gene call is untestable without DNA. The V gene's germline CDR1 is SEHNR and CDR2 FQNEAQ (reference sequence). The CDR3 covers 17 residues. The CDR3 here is CASSLGLADSGAETQYF. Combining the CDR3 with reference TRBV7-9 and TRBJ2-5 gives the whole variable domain DTGVSQNPRHKITKRGQNVTFRCDPISEHNRLYWYRQTLGQGPEFLTYFQNEAQLEKSRLLSDRFSAERPKGSFSTLEIQRTEQGDSAMYLCASSLGLADSGAETQYFGPGTRLLVL.

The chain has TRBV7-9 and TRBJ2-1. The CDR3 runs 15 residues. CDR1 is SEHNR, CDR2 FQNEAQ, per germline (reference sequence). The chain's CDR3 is CASSLGSWNDNEQFF.

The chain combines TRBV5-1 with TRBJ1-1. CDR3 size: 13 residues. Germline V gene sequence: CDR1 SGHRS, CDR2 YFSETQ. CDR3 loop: CASIGPTDTEALF.

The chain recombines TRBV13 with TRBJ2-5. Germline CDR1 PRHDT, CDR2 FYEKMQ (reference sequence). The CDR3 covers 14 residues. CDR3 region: CASSTGRGQETQYF.

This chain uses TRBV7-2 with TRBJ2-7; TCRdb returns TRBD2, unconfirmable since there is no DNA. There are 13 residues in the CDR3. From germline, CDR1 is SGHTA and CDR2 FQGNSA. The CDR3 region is CASSLREVDEQYF.

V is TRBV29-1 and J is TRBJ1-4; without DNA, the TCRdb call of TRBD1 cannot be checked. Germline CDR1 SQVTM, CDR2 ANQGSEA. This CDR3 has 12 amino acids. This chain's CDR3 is CSVDRGYGELFF. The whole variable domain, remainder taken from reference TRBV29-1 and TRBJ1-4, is SAVISQKPSRDICQRGTSLTIQCQVDSQVTMMFWYRQQPGQSLTLIATANQGSEATYESGFVIDKFPISRPNLTFSTLTVSNMSPEDSSIYLCSVDRGYGELFFGSGTQLSVL.

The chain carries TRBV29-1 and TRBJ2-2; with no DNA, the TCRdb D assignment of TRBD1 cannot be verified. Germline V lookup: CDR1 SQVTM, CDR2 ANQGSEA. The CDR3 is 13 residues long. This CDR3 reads CSVEDPLAGELFF.

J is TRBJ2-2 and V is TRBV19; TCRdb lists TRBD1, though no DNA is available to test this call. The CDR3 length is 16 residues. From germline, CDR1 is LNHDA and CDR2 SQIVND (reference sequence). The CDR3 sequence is CASGGGTVRTTGELFF.

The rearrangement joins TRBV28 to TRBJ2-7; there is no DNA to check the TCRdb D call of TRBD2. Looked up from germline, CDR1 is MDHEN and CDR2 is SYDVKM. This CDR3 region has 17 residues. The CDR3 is CASSFGIGRVISYEQYF. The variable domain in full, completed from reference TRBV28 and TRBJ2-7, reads DVKVTQSSRYLVKRTGEKVFLECVQDMDHENMFWYRQDPGLGLRLIYFSYDVKMKEKGDIPEGYSVSREKKERFSLILESASTNQTSMYLCASSFGIGRVISYEQYFGPGTRLTVT.